The rows below give T cell receptor beta chains drawn from one sample of a study of T cell repertoires in aging, cancer and after chemotherapy. TCRdb re-called the multiplex PCR reads through MiXCR, storing one row per CDR3 protein. The repertoire has about 680 distinct CDR3 sequences, over 20% of them found once; the top ten carry under 80%. Sequenced material: blood. Receptor source: a human donor with a solid tumor. The CDR3 runs from the conserved cysteine through the conserved F or W. A D gene is named only where the DNA matches it firmly. Some rows have no size entry. The others give once, few or many, or a class for an expanded clone.

TRBJ1-5	-	TRBV6-1	TRBD1	CASSGGTGERQPQHF	TGTGCCAGCAGTGGCGGGACAGGGGAACGTCAGCCCCAGCATTTT
TRBJ2-4	-	TRBV21-1	-	CASSKERTEKLAGGGAKNIQYF	TGTGCCAGCAGCAAAGAGCGGACTGAAAAGCTAGCGGGAGGGGGGGCCAAAAACATTCAGTACTTC
TRBJ1-4	large	TRBV6-5	-	CASSQGWNSNEKLFF	TGTGCCAGCAGTCAGGGATGGAATTCTAATGAAAAACTGTTTTTT
TRBJ2-2	hyperexpanded	TRBV6-2/TRBV6-3	-	CASKGFQGNTGELFF	TGTGCCAGCAAGGGCTTTCAGGGGAACACCGGGGAGCTGTTTTTT
TRBJ2-3	medium-sized	TRBV11-1	TRBD1	CASSLGDRGRTDTQYF	TGTGCCAGCAGCTTAGGTGACAGGGGGCGCACAGATACGCAGTATTTT
TRBJ2-1	medium-sized	TRBV19	TRBD2	CASSTGLAGGHNEQFF	TGTGCCAGTAGTACCGGACTAGCGGGAGGGCACAATGAGCAGTTCTTC
TRBJ2-1	-	TRBV25-1	TRBD2	CASSAGREGDNEQFF	TGTGCCAGCAGTGCGGGGCGGGAGGGCGACAATGAGCAGTTCTTC
TRBJ2-1	medium-sized	TRBV6-5	-	CASRQGSSYNEQFF	TGTGCCAGCAGACAGGGAAGCTCCTACAATGAGCAGTTCTTC
TRBJ1-1	large	TRBV6-1	-	CASSDTHRAFF	TGTGCCAGCAGTGACACTCACCGGGCTTTCTTT
TRBJ1-6	few	TRBV30	-	CAWSGGIMSSYNSPLHF	TGTGCCTGGAGTGGGGGCATTATGAGCTCCTATAATTCACCCCTCCACTTT
TRBJ2-1	medium-sized	TRBV5-6	-	CASRLTSDNEQFF	TGTGCCAGCAGGCTGACTTCCGACAATGAGCAGTTCTTC
TRBJ1-4	medium-sized	TRBV5-5	-	CASSSETGGLSEKLFF	TGTGCCAGCAGCTCTGAGACCGGGGGCTTATCTGAAAAACTGTTTTTT
TRBJ2-1	-	TRBV5-1	TRBD2	CASRTEGLADEQFF	TGCGCCAGCAGAACCGAGGGACTAGCAGATGAGCAGTTCTTC
TRBJ2-5	few	TRBV20-1	TRBD1	CSARDPLKGTGVETQYF	TGCAGTGCTAGAGACCCTTTGAAGGGGACAGGGGTAGAGACCCAGTACTTC
TRBJ2-5	medium-sized	TRBV30	TRBD2	CAWSQPSGAETQYF	TGTGCCTGGAGTCAGCCTAGCGGGGCAGAGACCCAGTACTTC
TRBJ2-1	few	TRBV5-1	-	CASSLAGEANEQFF	TGCGCCAGCAGCTTGGCGGGAGAGGCCAATGAGCAGTTCTTC
TRBJ2-2	-	TRBV2	TRBD2	CASSAGEYTGELFF	TGTGCCAGCTCAGCGGGAGAGTACACCGGGGAGCTGTTTTTT
TRBJ1-1	medium-sized	TRBV12-3/TRBV12-4	TRBD1	CASTLMTGSVNTEAFF	TGTGCCAGCACCTTAATGACAGGGTCGGTGAACACTGAAGCTTTCTTT
TRBJ2-3	once	TRBV5-8	-	CASSSTGPDTQYF	TGTGCCAGCAGCTCAACCGGTCCAGATACGCAGTATTTT
TRBJ2-1	medium-sized	TRBV29-1	TRBD2	CSVAARREFEQFF	TGCAGCGTTGCGGCGAGGCGGGAGTTTGAGCAGTTCTTC
TRBJ2-5	few	TRBV20-1	TRBD2	CSARRRVPLAGVIETQYF	TGCAGTGCTAGAAGACGGGTGCCCCTAGCGGGAGTAATTGAGACCCAGTACTTC
TRBJ2-1	large	TRBV29-1	TRBD1	CSVRTGESEQFF	TGCAGCGTTCGGACAGGAGAGAGTGAGCAGTTCTTC
TRBJ2-5	-	TRBV4-3	-	CASSQEYRAETQYF	TGCGCCAGCAGCCAAGAGTACCGTGCAGAGACCCAGTACTTC
TRBJ2-1	large	TRBV6-4	TRBD2	CASSDSGSPNEQFF	TGTGCCAGCAGTGATAGCGGGAGTCCTAATGAGCAGTTCTTC
TRBJ1-2	few	TRBV28	-	CASTTLRRGYYGYTF	TGTGCCAGCACTACACTTCGGAGGGGTTACTATGGCTACACCTTC
TRBJ2-3	-	TRBV6-5	TRBD2	CASSRLAGGDTQYF	TGTGCCAGCAGTCGACTAGCGGGTGGAGATACGCAGTATTTT
TRBJ1-2	medium-sized	TRBV19	-	CASSIWGANGYTF	TGTGCCAGTAGTATTTGGGGGGCCAATGGCTACACCTTC
TRBJ2-6	medium-sized	TRBV5-4	-	CASTAQSGANVLTF	TGTGCCAGCACGGCGCAATCCGGGGCCAACGTCCTGACTTTC
TRBJ1-6	-	TRBV20-1	-	CSARDQGEVSPLHF	TGCAGTGCTAGAGACCAGGGAGAGGTCTCACCCCTCCACTTT
TRBJ2-5	medium-sized	TRBV6-5	TRBD1	CASSHRTPDRGQPGTQYF	TGTGCCAGCAGTCATCGAACCCCGGACAGGGGCCAGCCGGGGACCCAGTACTTC
TRBJ2-3	-	TRBV28	-	CASSLQVQTDTQYF	TGTGCCAGCAGTTTACAAGTCCAAACAGATACGCAGTATTTT
TRBJ2-2	few	TRBV7-2	-	CASSFSAGGELFF	TGTGCCAGCAGCTTTTCCGCGGGCGGGGAGCTGTTTTTT
TRBJ2-7	-	TRBV29-1	-	CVDLDGFYEQYF	TGCGTTGATCTTGACGGGTTCTACGAGCAGTACTTC
TRBJ2-4	-	TRBV24-1	TRBD1	CATSDHPGTGNIQYF	TGTGCCACCAGTGACCATCCCGGGACAGGGAACATTCAGTACTTC
TRBJ2-7	few	TRBV7-2	TRBD2	CASSSYSSGFLGQYF	TGTGCCAGCAGCTCCTACTCTAGCGGGTTCCTAGGGCAGTACTTC
TRBJ2-2	medium-sized	TRBV29-1	TRBD1	CSAGTETGELFF	TGCAGCGCTGGGACAGAGACCGGGGAGCTGTTTTTT
TRBJ2-1	-	TRBV4-3	-	CASSQDPGSYNEQFF	TGCGCCAGCAGCCAAGATCCGGGGTCCTACAATGAGCAGTTCTTC
TRBJ2-7	-	TRBV19	TRBD1	CASSMLFGTGFREQYF	TGTGCCAGTAGTATGCTTTTCGGGACAGGATTCCGCGAGCAGTACTTC
TRBJ2-7	-	TRBV5-4	TRBD1	CASSLQVEQGAFYEQYF	TGTGCCAGCAGCTTGCAAGTGGAACAGGGGGCTTTCTACGAGCAGTACTTC
TRBJ2-3	medium-sized	TRBV12-3/TRBV12-4	TRBD1	CASSFRRTGQTLTSTDTQYF	TGTGCCAGCAGCTTCCGCCGGACAGGCCAGACATTGACTAGCACAGATACGCAGTATTTT
TRBJ2-1	medium-sized	TRBV6-5	TRBD1	CASSLRDRAYNEQFF	TGTGCCAGCAGTCTCCGGGACAGGGCCTACAATGAGCAGTTCTTC
TRBJ2-2	medium-sized	TRBV6-1	TRBD2	CASSQGLLAIAGELFF	TGTGCCAGCAGCCAAGGGTTACTAGCGATCGCCGGGGAGCTGTTTTTT
TRBJ2-2	-	TRBV11-2	-	CASSTLRGSTGELFF	TGTGCCAGCAGCACCTTGAGGGGGAGCACCGGGGAGCTGTTTTTT
TRBJ1-2	-	TRBV2	TRBD1	CASSFTGTGHYGYTF	TGTGCCAGCAGTTTTACCGGGACAGGACACTATGGCTACACCTTC
TRBJ1-3	medium-sized	TRBV10-3	-	CAIREASGNTIYF	TGTGCCATCAGGGAGGCCTCTGGAAACACCATATATTTT
TRBJ2-5	few	TRBV7-2	TRBD2	CASSSGGETQYF	TGTGCCAGCAGCTCGGGGGGAGAGACCCAGTACTTC
TRBJ2-1	-	TRBV20-1	-	CSARRGGSSYNEQFF	TGCAGTGCCAGAAGGGGGGGTAGCTCCTACAATGAGCAGTTCTTC
TRBJ2-7	-	TRBV27	-	CASRTGATNEQYF	TGTGCCAGCAGAACCGGGGCCACTAACGAGCAGTACTTC
TRBJ2-2	-	TRBV28	-	CASNPTDGNTGELFF	TGTGCCAGCAACCCGACCGACGGTAACACCGGGGAGCTGTTTTTT
TRBJ2-1	medium-sized	TRBV7-6	TRBD2	CASSPKVPGGSYNEQFF	TGTGCCAGCAGCCCTAAGGTTCCGGGAGGATCCTACAATGAGCAGTTCTTC
TRBJ2-3	medium-sized	TRBV10-3	TRBD2	CAISDSGVGGGTDTQYF	TGTGCCATCAGTGATAGTGGAGTGGGGGGGGGCACAGATACGCAGTATTTT
TRBJ2-1	hyperexpanded	TRBV20-1	TRBD2	CSARYPDRLAGDNEQFF	TGCAGTGCTAGATATCCCGACCGACTAGCGGGGGACAATGAGCAGTTCTTC
TRBJ2-7	medium-sized	TRBV5-4	TRBD2	CASSLVGLGNYEQYF	TGTGCCAGCAGCTTGGTAGGACTAGGCAACTACGAGCAGTACTTC
TRBJ2-3	large	TRBV7-9	TRBD1	CASSPRQGTQYF	TGTGCCAGCAGCCCGAGACAGGGTACGCAGTATTTT
TRBJ2-2	few	TRBV20-1	TRBD2	CSAVAGERSGELFF	TGCAGTGCGGTAGCGGGAGAACGCTCCGGGGAGCTGTTTTTT
TRBJ2-5	-	TRBV11-2	TRBD2	CASSSRTSQETQYF	TGTGCCAGCAGCTCCAGGACTAGCCAAGAGACCCAGTACTTC
TRBJ2-5	medium-sized	TRBV10-3	-	CAISTSYGTGLADWTQYF	TGTGCCATCAGTACGTCCTATGGGACGGGTCTGGCGGATTGGACCCAGTACTTC
TRBJ2-6	large	TRBV12-3/TRBV12-4	-	CASSSGARGANVLTF	TGTGCCAGCAGTTCAGGGGCAAGAGGGGCCAACGTCCTGACTTTC
TRBJ2-1	-	TRBV20-1	TRBD1	CSVLDRGGNEQFF	TGCAGTGTTTTAGACAGGGGTGGCAATGAGCAGTTCTTC